Listed here is a single T cell receptor beta chain. The target antigen is unknown. This entry is derived from a study of OX40 agonist ivuxolimab in advanced cancers. Study-wide results and caveats: Undetermined was the antigen specificity of the expanded peripheral T cells. The study found that CD8+ T cells averaged more expanded clones than CD4+.

The CDR3 has 16 residues. Only in-frame clones appear in the TCRdb table, and some are missing; sequencing was by immunoSEQ multiplex PCR. The sample has roughly 60,000 clones, 85% to 90% seen once. Blood samples were obtained at baseline, cycle 4 day 1, and cycle 7 day 1. The rearrangement uses TRBV21-1 and TRBJ2-7; TRBD1, the table's D call, lacks a check against the DNA. TRBV21-1 is deemed a pseudogene. The sequences come from CD4+ or CD8+ T cells sorted from blood, collected in a trial of the OX40 agonist ivuxolimab. This sequence was found in an adult with an advanced solid tumor such as melanoma, head and neck, liver or kidney cancer. The CDR3 nucleotides read TGTGCCAGCAGCAATTCTAGGGACAGGGGGCGATACGAGCAGTACTTC. Amino acids: CASSNSRDRGRYEQYF.